These 7 T cell receptor beta chains originate from one sample sequenced in a study of post-analysis software for immune sequencing data. Whole-study results and caveats: Comparison of patients with controls showed 4 to 6 TRBV segments more frequent in patients, TRBV5-6, TRBV5-1 and TRBV20-1 among them.

Their target antigens are unknown. Unique molecular identifiers were built into the TCR beta cDNA libraries. TCRdb fed the PCR reads into MiXCR, producing one record per CDR3 protein. Of 400,000 to 500,000 distinct CDR3 sequences in the sample, approximately 42% were seen once. Sequencing used blood. Receptor source: a girl aged 2-9 years with multiple sclerosis.

Notes on this clonotype: At one of its ends the junction is not consistent with the germline gene, which may arise from a read error. The chain recombines TRBV4-1 with TRBJ2-3, with D unresolved. CDR3 length: 14 residues. Germline CDR1 MGHRA, CDR2 YSYEKL. CDR3 coding DNA: TGCGCCAGCAGCCTTCCGGCAGCCCCAGATATGCAGTATTTT. The encoded protein is CASSLPAAPDMQYF.

Only a few counts were recorded for this clonotype. V gene TRBV6-5 combines with J gene TRBJ2-7, with D possibly being TRBD1 (6 bases). Per the germline V gene, CDR1 is MNHEY and CDR2 is SVGAGI. The V gene lost 2 bases and the J gene lost 2 bases, with 13 bases spanning the gap. The CDR3 spans 15 residues. CDR3 region: CASSYNRDPPYEQYF. For the CDR3, the DNA is TGTGCCAGCAGTTACAACAGGGATCCCCCCTACGAGCAGTACTTC.

The genes are TRBV20-1 and TRBJ2-1; 8 positions agree with TRBD2. The CDR3 contains 16 residues. The V gene's germline CDR1 is DFQATT and CDR2 SNEGSKA (reference sequence). V dropped 8 bases and J dropped 7; count of bases not matched to a gene: 19. The CDR3 nucleotides read TGCAGTCAGTGGGCTAGCGGGTTGGCCCAAGGGAATGAGCAGTTCTTC. The encoded protein is CSQWASGLAQGNEQFF.

There are a few counts of this clonotype. The V and J genes are TRBV20-1 and TRBJ2-1; possibly TRBD2 for D (6 bases). Germline values: CDR1 DFQATT, CDR2 SNEGSKA (reference sequence). Trimming removed 6 bases at V and 4 bases at J, with 16 bases between. The CDR3 consists of 14 residues. This CDR3 is CSAGPGTFYNEQFF. The CDR3 nucleotides are TGCAGTGCCGGGCCCGGGACTTTTTACAATGAGCAGTTCTTC.

The chain is built from TRBV6-4 and TRBJ2-7, with D possibly being TRBD2 (5 bases). The assigned J gene may be wrong: the sequence end matches TRBJ2-5 better. Germline CDR1 and CDR2: MRHNA and SNTAGT. There are 14 residues in the CDR3. This chain's CDR3 is CASSDSRGSETQYF. The CDR3 coding sequence is TGTGCCAGCAGTGACTCGAGAGGGAGCGAGACCCAGTACTTC.

This rearrangement joins TRBV5-6 to TRBJ2-3; the D gene is possibly TRBD1 (5 bases). The CDR3 consists of 15 residues. V gave up 4 bases and J gave up 5 bases, with 17 bases separating them. The germline V gene has CDR1 SGHDT and CDR2 YYEEEE. The CDR3, as DNA: TGTGCCAGCAGCCCTCGGACACACTCGGTAGATACGCAGTATTTT. Amino acid sequence: CASSPRTHSVDTQYF.

This chain connects TRBV20-1 to TRBJ2-1; D is perhaps TRBD2 (6 bases). The CDR3 sequence is 12 residues long. V was shortened by 1 base and J by 8 bases, with 9 bases between the two germline ends. The germline CDR1 and CDR2 sequences are DFQATT and SNEGSKA (reference sequence). CDR3 sequence reads: CSARALAYEQFF. CDR3 in DNA: TGCAGTGCTAGAGCACTAGCCTATGAGCAGTTCTTC.